This T cell receptor (beta chain) was documented in a study of low-dose radiotherapy and immunotherapy resistance in tumors. Study-wide background: The patients were given nivolumab 240 mg every two weeks and ipilimumab 1 mg/kg every six weeks, through an intravenous route.

The time point here: before trial treatment. Along with nivolumab and ipilimumab, donors received aspirin, low-dose cyclophosphamide and low-dose radiotherapy. Covering alpha and beta chains, TRAV- and TRBV-specific primers were used for the first-strand cDNA. TCR amplification used roughly 21 PCR cycles, a constant-region primer and a V-primer adapter. The isolated mRNA underwent amplification through in vitro transcription. TCRdb itself ran the reads through MiXCR, one entry per CDR3 protein. The sample includes 60,000 or so distinct CDR3 sequences, more than 20% seen only once; the top ten take around 6.7%. This clonotype was seen many times. V was pared by 9 bases and J by 3 bases, with 15 bases between. CDR3 size: 13 residues. Germline V gene data show CDR1 as MDHEN and CDR2 as SYDVKM.

The chain is built from TRBV28 and TRBJ2-7; TRBD1 is a possible D gene (6 bases). The specimen comprised PBMCs, sampled before treatment. The origin of this receptor is a male donor with rectosigmoid adenocarcinoma. The CDR3 sequence: CASRGTLIYEQYF. The CDR3 DNA is TGTGCCAGTAGGGGGACGCTAATCTACGAGCAGTACTTC.